Listed here are 7 T cell receptor beta chains from one sample, sequenced in a study of PD-L1 blockade in urothelial cancer. Time point indicated: pretreatment peripheral blood. TCRdb's table, derived via immunoSEQ multiplex PCR, lists solely in-frame clones and lacks some. The sample includes some 46,000 clones, around 81% seen only once; the top ten take 15% to 20%. The specimen was PBMCs, collected around atezolizumab (anti-PD-L1) treatment. The receptors were sampled from a man in his fifties or sixties with urothelial cancer.

The chain joins TRBV15 to TRBJ1-3; 10 bases fit TRBD1. CDR1 and CDR2 from the germline V gene are LNHNV and YYDKDF (reference sequence). The CDR3 is 16 residues long. The J segment lost 4 bases and the V segment lost 1 base, leaving 4 bases of the junction unmatched. The CDR3: CATSRGGTGAGNTIYF. The DNA of the CDR3 is TGTGCCACCAGCAGAGGAGGGACAGGGGCCGGAAACACCATATATTTT.

The V and J genes are TRBV27 and TRBJ1-1; 9 bases agree with TRBD1. CDR1 is MNHEY and CDR2 is SMNVEV in the germline V gene (reference sequence). This CDR3 has 16 residues. V lost 6 bases, J lost 0 bases, and 8 bases stayed unmatched. The CDR3 DNA is TGTGCCAGCAGGGGCCGGGACAGGGACTTGAACACTGAAGCTTTCTTT. Its translation is CASRGRDRDLNTEAFF.

The genes are TRBV27 and TRBJ1-5; D is unresolved. The CDR3 is 12 residues long. V dropped 5 bases and J dropped 3 bases, with 5 bases sitting between them. Germline CDR1 is MNHEY and CDR2 is SMNVEV (reference sequence). The chain's CDR3 is CASSPHNQPQHF. As DNA, the CDR3 is TGTGCCAGCAGTCCCCACAATCAGCCCCAGCATTTT.

The chain is built from TRBV19 and TRBJ1-4; a weak D match, TRBD1 (5 bases). The CDR3 covers 16 residues. In germline, CDR1 is LNHDA, CDR2 SQIVND (reference sequence). Trimming removed 6 bases from V and 0 bases from J, with 14 bases in between. The CDR3 spells CASRNFRGATNEKLFF. CDR3 DNA: TGTGCCAGTAGGAATTTTCGGGGGGCAACTAATGAAAAACTGTTTTTT.

This sequence joins TRBV2 and TRBJ2-3; 12 nucleotides align to TRBD1. This CDR3 has 18 residues. The germline V gene has CDR1 SNHLY and CDR2 FYNNEI. V lost 6 bases and J lost 6; bases outside the gene matches: 16. CDR3 in amino acids: CASSRPGTGGGRSDTQYF. The DNA for the CDR3 is TGTGCCAGCAGCCGTCCCGGGACAGGGGGCGGGCGGTCGGATACGCAGTATTTT.

CDR3 sequence: CASSIAGDTDTQYF. DNA for the CDR3: TGTGCCAGCTCGATTGCGGGGGACACAGATACGCAGTATTTT. This sequence joins TRBV18 and TRBJ2-3, with 7 bases fitting TRBD2. This CDR3 is 14 amino acids long. J lost 2 bases, V lost 6 bases, and 5 bases had no gene match. Germline-derived CDR1 and CDR2 are KGHSH and LQKENI.

The rearrangement joins TRBV5-1 to TRBJ2-7, with no clear D. The CDR3 runs 13 residues. The ends were cut back, 2 bases at V and 5 bases at J, with 11 bases in the middle. The germline V gene has CDR1 SGHRS and CDR2 YFSETQ. CDR3 residues: CASSFEVLHEQYF. CDR3 sequence (DNA): TGCGCCAGCAGCTTTGAGGTGCTGCACGAGCAGTACTTC.